This record covers a single T cell receptor (beta chain). The data originate from a study of shared clonotypes between healthy human individuals. V lost 7 bases to trimming and J lost 0 bases, with 14 bases between them. CDR3 length: 15 residues. Looked up from germline, CDR1 is SGHDT and CDR2 is YYEEEE. Only in-frame clones appear in the TCRdb table, and some are missing; sequencing was by immunoSEQ multiplex PCR. This table holds some 2.4 million clones, roughly 93% found once. The chain joins TRBV5-6 to TRBJ1-3; D remains ambiguous. The TCR originated in a man younger than 35 in good health. Some clones in this sample may be carry-over from other donors' samples. The sample consisted of naive CD4+ T cells from PBMCs. As for subset: CD45RA+ positively selected. The CDR3 is CASQTGQRSGNTIYF. The CDR3 DNA is TGTGCCAGCCAAACCGGCCAACGCTCTGGAAACACCATATATTTT.